Shown below are 16 T cell receptor beta chains from a single sample sequenced in a study of T cells in Graves' hyperthyroidism and ophthalmopathy (dated by TCRdb to 2018 to 2020). The library was obtained by multiplex PCR. The instrument given in TCRdb is Illumina HiSeq 2000. TCR beta CDR3 regions were amplified from RNA transcripts. The TCR CDR3 was subjected to a first round of RT-PCR using the HTBI primer set and the Qiagen OneStep RT-PCR kit. The public sequencing data were trimmed at Q25 with fastp and processed into clonotypes with MiXCR by TCRdb, which kept only in-frame beta chains. Records with the same CDR3 protein are collapsed into one entry carrying the most frequent genes and DNA. The sample has tens of thousands of distinct CDR3 sequences on record, about 50% of them singletons. The ten most abundant clones make up approximately 6.2% of the sample. Input material: blood. The source is a woman aged 45-60 years with Graves' hyperthyroidism that later progressed to Graves' ophthalmopathy.

The chain links TRBV5-8 to TRBJ2-7; TRBD2 is a possible D gene (6 bases). The CDR3 length is 15 residues. Germline loops: CDR1 SGHTS, CDR2 YDEGEE. Trimming stripped 3 bases from V and 7 bases from J, with 20 bases between. The CDR3 DNA is TGTGCCAGCAGCTGGAGCGGGCAGAACACCGGGGAGCAGTACTTC. Translated, it gives CASSWSGQNTGEQYF. Variable domain in full (rest from reference TRBV5-8 and TRBJ2-7): EAGVTQSPTHLIKTRGQQATLRCSPISGHTSVYWYQQALGLGLQFLLWYDEGEERNRGNFPPRFSGRQFPNYSSELNVNALELEDSALYLCASSWSGQNTGEQYFGPGTRLTVT.

The chain is built from TRBV4-3 and TRBJ2-7; D remains unclear. This CDR3 contains 14 residues. Trimming cost V 4 bases and J 9 bases, with 19 bases left between them. Germline lookup yields CDR1 LGHNA and CDR2 YSLEER. This CDR3 reads CASSRPGGLAGQYF. CDR3 DNA sequence: TGCGCCAGCAGCCGCCCAGGTGGCTTGGCCGGGCAGTACTTC.

This sequence joins TRBV20-1 and TRBJ2-1; 10 bases line up with TRBD2. The CDR3 length is 13 residues. Germline CDR1 reads DFQATT; CDR2 reads SNEGSKA (reference sequence). Trimming at V came to 6 bases and at J to 5 bases, leaving 4 bases not matched to a gene. The CDR3 sequence is CSAPLAGDNEQFF. The CDR3 DNA sequence: TGCAGTGCGCCGCTAGCGGGAGACAATGAGCAGTTCTTC.

This clonotype was counted at least ten times. The chain carries TRBV6-5 and TRBJ1-2; TRBD1 might be the D (5 bases). The germline V gene has CDR1 MNHEY and CDR2 SVGAGI. Trimming cost V 6 bases and J 5 bases, with 25 bases left between them. The CDR3 loop spans 17 amino acids. Here the CDR3 reads CASSPTWRGTIQYGYTF. As DNA, the CDR3 is TGTGCCAGCAGCCCCACTTGGCGGGGCACTATTCAATATGGCTACACCTTC.

There are many counts of this clonotype. The rearrangement uses TRBV6-1 and TRBJ1-5; D may be TRBD1 (6 bases). This CDR3 has 15 amino acids. The germline gives CDR1 MNHNS, CDR2 SASEGT. Trimming stripped 3 bases from V and 6 bases from J, with 15 bases between. Here the CDR3 reads CASSDLGGGAQPQHF. The DNA of the CDR3 is TGTGCCAGCAGTGACTTGGGAGGGGGGGCTCAGCCCCAGCATTTT.

V gene TRBV5-1 combines with J gene TRBJ1-5; 8 bases line up with TRBD1. The CDR3 totals 15 residues. Germline V CDR1 and CDR2: SGHRS, YFSETQ. V shed 2 bases and J 2 bases; nucleotides not matched to a gene: 3. CDR3 sequence reads: CASSFGQGRNQPQHF. DNA of the CDR3: TGCGCCAGCAGCTTCGGACAGGGTCGCAATCAGCCCCAGCATTTT. Variable domain in full (rest from reference TRBV5-1 and TRBJ1-5): KAGVTQTPRYLIKTRGQQVTLSCSPISGHRSVSWYQQTPGQGLQFLFEYFSETQRNKGNFPGRFSGRQFSNSRSEMNVSTLELGDSALYLCASSFGQGRNQPQHFGDGTRLSIL.

This clonotype is a singleton in its sample. The chain links TRBV7-9 to TRBJ2-7, with 7 nucleotides matching TRBD2. The CDR3 has 14 residues. Germline V gene data show CDR1 as SEHNR and CDR2 as FQNEAQ (reference sequence). With V trimmed by 1 base and J by 3 bases, 3 bases remained unmatched. CDR3 region: CASSLGGGHYEQYF. The CDR3, as DNA: TGTGCCAGCAGCTTAGGGGGAGGGCACTACGAGCAGTACTTC.

About this clonotype itself: At one end the junction does not follow the germline gene, possibly because of a read error. The chain employs TRBV5-5 and TRBJ1-4; D gene uncertain. CDR3 length: 18 amino acids. Germline loops: CDR1 SGHKS, CDR2 YYEKEE (reference sequence). CDR3 in DNA: TGCGCCAGCAGCTTGGGTCCCATCCGGGTGGGTTCTAATGAAAAACTGTTTTTT. Residues: CASSLGPIRVGSNEKLFF.

This clonotype has at least ten counts. CDR3 region: CASSPQSGANLYGYTF. The CDR3 bases are TGTGCCAGCAGTCCCCAGTCGGGGGCAAATCTATATGGCTACACCTTC. The V call is TRBV12-3 or TRBV12-4, the J call TRBJ1-2; tentative D call: TRBD1 (6 bases). This CDR3 has 16 amino acids. Between the trimmed V and J ends, which lost 5 bases and 5 bases, there was a span of 21 bases.

This clonotype has a count of ten or more. A much larger clone is a single base away; this may be a read error. No conserved phenylalanine or tryptophan is present at the end of the CDR3, so a read error is the likely explanation. The chain recombines TRBV20-1 with TRBJ2-3, with 8 bases lining up with TRBD2. The junction had 3 bases not matched to a gene; V was cut back by 3 bases and J by 1 base. Germline-derived CDR1 and CDR2 are DFQATT and SNEGSKA (reference sequence). This CDR3 region has 14 residues. The CDR3: CSASGRGGTDTQYL. The DNA of the CDR3 is TGCAGTGCTAGCGGGAGGGGTGGCACAGATACGCAGTATCTT.

V gene TRBV5-1 combines with J gene TRBJ2-3, with D perhaps matching TRBD1 or TRBD2 (6 bases each). Germline V gene sequence: CDR1 SGHRS, CDR2 YFSETQ. The V and J ends lost 4 bases and 2 bases respectively, with 11 bases between them. The CDR3 is 14 amino acids. The CDR3 sequence: CASSQGTLTDTQYF. CDR3 sequence (DNA): TGCGCCAGCAGCCAGGGGACTCTCACAGATACGCAGTATTTT.

This clonotype was counted many times. This may arise from a read error, as a much more abundant clone is one base away. The DNA for the CDR3 is TGTGCCAGCAGGAGACAGGGGGAGGATTCACCCCCCCACTTT. Translated, it gives CASRRQGEDSPPHF. V and J are TRBV12-3 or TRBV12-4 and TRBJ1-6, with 9 bases fitting TRBD1. The length of the CDR3 is 14 residues.

This clonotype was detected many times. The chain is built from TRBV5-1 and TRBJ2-1; no definite D call. The CDR3 extends over 15 amino acids. V was pared by 6 bases and J by 5 bases, with 18 bases between. Germline V gives CDR1 SGHRS, CDR2 YFSETQ. CDR3 nucleotides: TGCGCCAGCAACCGCCTCCCCACCAATAACAATGAGCAGTTCTTC. This encodes CASNRLPTNNNEQFF.

This clonotype was seen ten or more times. This rearrangement joins TRBV20-1 to TRBJ1-1, with no clear D. CDR3 length: 15 residues. V shed 5 bases and J shed 1 base, with 17 bases lying between them. Germline CDR1 reads DFQATT; CDR2 reads SNEGSKA (reference sequence). The CDR3 coding sequence is TGCAGTGCTGCCCGCCCCGGACTAAAGAACACTGAAGCTTTCTTT. Protein product: CSAARPGLKNTEAFF.

This clonotype showed up just once. The J gene is TRBJ1-2, the V gene TRBV10-2; no firm D call. Germline lookup yields CDR1 WSHSY and CDR2 SAAADI. Trimming stripped 8 bases from V and 6 bases from J, with 13 bases between. The CDR3 consists of 12 residues. CDR3 in DNA: TGCGCCAGCCCCCGGGGTGATAATGGCTACACCTTC. This encodes CASPRGDNGYTF.

Ten or more counts support this clonotype. V and J are TRBV12-3 or TRBV12-4 and TRBJ2-1; D perhaps matches TRBD2 (6 bases). The CDR3 runs 16 residues. Trimming stripped 6 bases from V and 5 bases from J, with 20 bases between. In nucleotides, the CDR3 is TGTGCCAGCAGCCGCGACGGGCTAGCGTTGAACAATGAGCAGTTCTTC. It is translated as CASSRDGLALNNEQFF.